The 7 T cell receptor beta chains given below trace back to one sample, sequenced in a study of OX40 agonist ivuxolimab in advanced cancers. The method was immunoSEQ multiplex PCR; TCRdb's version includes in-frame clones alone and lacks a portion of them. The sample has 65,000 to 100,000 clones, approximately 86% seen once. The input for sequencing was CD4+ or CD8+ T cells sorted from blood, taken in a trial of the OX40 agonist ivuxolimab. These TCRs come from an adult with an advanced solid tumor such as melanoma, head and neck, liver or kidney cancer.

The chain employs TRBV14 and TRBJ1-4, with a weak D call TRBD1 (6 bases). The length of the CDR3 is 15 residues. Trimming stripped 6 bases from V and 5 bases from J, with 16 bases between. Germline V gene lookup returns CDR1 SGHDN and CDR2 FVKESK. The chain's CDR3 is CASRETGTPNEKLFF. The CDR3 region has the DNA TGTGCCAGCAGAGAAACCGGGACACCGAATGAAAAACTGTTTTTT.

This chain links TRBV15 with TRBJ2-3; TRBD2 aligns across 9 bases. Germline assignment: CDR1 LNHNV and CDR2 YYDKDF (reference sequence). Losses at the gene ends were 0 bases for V and 12 bases for J; bases not matched to a gene: 4. This CDR3 region has 13 residues. CDR3 nucleotides: TGTGCCACCAGCAGAGAGGGGACTAGCTCACAGTATTTT. Its translation is CATSREGTSSQYF.

The J gene is TRBJ2-1, the V gene TRBV7-3, with D perhaps TRBD1 (6 bases). Looked up from germline, CDR1 is SGHTA and CDR2 is FQGTGA. V lost 3 bases and J 6 bases, leaving 9 bases between the germline ends. This CDR3 contains 13 residues. The CDR3 here is CASSFARGNEQFF. In DNA form, the CDR3 reads TGTGCCAGCAGCTTTGCCAGGGGCAATGAGCAGTTCTTC.

The gene calls are TRBV5-6 and TRBJ1-5; 10 bases agree with TRBD1. The trim removed 4 bases at V and 5 bases at J, leaving 9 bases unmatched. The germline gives CDR1 SGHDT, CDR2 YYEEEE. This CDR3 comprises 16 residues. Here the CDR3 reads CASSEAGTGVYQPQHF. The CDR3 DNA reads as TGTGCCAGCAGCGAAGCCGGGACAGGGGTTTATCAGCCCCAGCATTTT.

This clone came up once. CDR3 nucleotide sequence: TGTGCCAGCAGATCCGGGAGGGGGAGGGTCAATGAGCAGTTCTTC. Protein: CASRSGRGRVNEQFF. The rearrangement joins TRBV7-9 to TRBJ2-1, with TRBD2 identical over 8 bases. This CDR3 is 15 amino acids long. The V segment lost 6 bases and the J segment 6 bases; nucleotides outside the gene matches: 10. Looked up from germline, CDR1 is SEHNR and CDR2 is FQNEAQ (reference sequence).

The chain combines TRBV10-3 with TRBJ2-2; D call uncertain. The CDR3 loop spans 12 amino acids. Trimming took off 8 bases at V and 5 bases at J, with 9 bases between the two ends. CDR1 ENHRY and CDR2 SYGVKD come from the germline V gene. This CDR3 is CAIFSWTGELFF. The DNA of the CDR3 is TGTGCCATCTTCAGTTGGACCGGGGAGCTGTTTTTT.

This clone ranks as medium-sized. CDR3: CASSPANEQYF. CDR3 bases: TGTGCCAGCAGCCCCGCTAACGAGCAGTACTTC. This chain connects TRBV7-9 to TRBJ2-7; D gene uncertain. Trimming stripped 5 bases from V and 5 bases from J, with 7 bases between. Germline CDR1 SEHNR, CDR2 FQNEAQ (reference sequence). This CDR3 contains 11 residues.